The rows below give T cell receptor beta chains drawn from one sample of a study of blood T cell repertoires in COVID-19. Measured with immunoSEQ multiplex PCR; TCRdb has only the in-frame clones, and not every one. The sample yields tens of thousands of clones, 70% to 90% seen once. Sequencing was done on a sample of peripheral blood. These receptor sequences come from a woman aged 55-69 years with acute or convalescent COVID-19. Both conserved end residues are part of each CDR3. The D gene is left open where the match is weak. Part of the rows lack a size; the others show once, few, many or a class for expanded clones.

>NA|TRBJ2-3|NA|TRBV5-5
TGTGCCAGCAGCTTGGTCTCACTATGGGGCGGAGCAGATACGCAGTATTTT
CASSLVSLWGGADTQYF
>NA|TRBJ2-1|TRBD2|TRBV4-2
TGTGCCAGCAGCCAGACAGGACTAGCGGGGGGGACTTCCTACAATGAGCAGTTCTTC
CASSQTGLAGGTSYNEQFF
>NA|TRBJ2-5|NA|TRBV29-1
TGCAGCGTTGAGAGGAGTGGGGAGACCCAGTACTTC
CSVERSGETQYF
>NA|TRBJ2-7|TRBD1|TRBV28
TGTGCCAGCAGTTCACCGAAGCCGGGACAGATCTACGAGCAGTACTTC
CASSSPKPGQIYEQYF
>NA|TRBJ1-5|NA|TRBV9
TGTGCCAGCAGCCCAACAGGGATGAGTTTTCAGCCCCAGCATTTT
CASSPTGMSFQPQHF
>NA|TRBJ1-4|NA|TRBV18
TGTGCCAGCTCTCCGGGGGACCAAGGGGAAAAACTGTTTTTT
CASSPGDQGEKLFF
>NA|TRBJ2-2|TRBD1|TRBV9
TGTGCCAGCAGCTCCGGGACAGCCAACACCGGGGAGCTGTTTTTT
CASSSGTANTGELFF
>few|TRBJ2-7|TRBD2|TRBV4-1
TGCGCCAGCAGCCAAGATTATTTCACTAGCGGGGGGTACGAGCAGTACTTC
CASSQDYFTSGGYEQYF
>NA|TRBJ2-5|NA|TRBV18
TGTGCCAGCTCACCACCCTCTGGTAGCCAAGAGACCCAGTACTTC
CASSPPSGSQETQYF
>NA|TRBJ1-6|NA|TRBV20-1
TGCAGTGCTAGTATGGGGACTGTAGATAATTCACCCCTCCACTTT
CSASMGTVDNSPLHF
>once|TRBJ1-4|TRBD1|TRBV24-1
TGTGCCACCCAGGGACAGTTTAATGAAAAACTGTTTTTT
CATQGQFNEKLFF
>NA|TRBJ2-7|NA|TRBV4-3
TGCGCCAGCAGCCAAGCAAGGGGTCTCCCAGACCCCTACGAGCAGTACTTC
CASSQARGLPDPYEQYF
>NA|TRBJ2-1|TRBD1|TRBV24-1
TGTGCCACCAGTGATTCCGGGACAGTCTTAATCGATGAGCAGTTCTTC
CATSDSGTVLIDEQFF
>many|TRBJ1-6|TRBD1|TRBV2
TGTGCCAGCAGTCCCCGGACAGGAGCATCTAATTCACCCCTCCACTTT
CASSPRTGASNSPLHF
>NA|TRBJ2-1|NA|TRBV19
TGTGCCAGTAGTCCCACCCGGACTTGGTACAATGAGCAGTTCTTC
CASSPTRTWYNEQFF
>NA|TRBJ2-1|NA|TRBV20-1
TGCAGTGCTATCGGGACTAATGAGCAGTTCTTC
CSAIGTNEQFF
>NA|TRBJ2-2|TRBD2|TRBV4-1
TGCGCCAGCAGCCAAGGATGGCGGGGGGGTACCGGGGAGCTGTTTTTT
CASSQGWRGGTGELFF
>many|TRBJ2-1|TRBD2|TRBV6-5
TGTGCCAGCAATGGGGTAGCGGGAAACAATGAGCAGTTCTTC
CASNGVAGNNEQFF
>once|TRBJ2-5|NA|TRBV7-6
TGTGCCAGCAGCTTAGGAGGCTTGGCCCAGTACTTC
CASSLGGLAQYF
>NA|TRBJ1-2|TRBD1|TRBV19
TGTGCCAGTTGGGACAGCCCCTATGGCTACACCTTC
CASWDSPYGYTF
>once|TRBJ1-2|TRBD1|TRBV5-1
TGCGCCAGCAGCTTGGCGGGACAGAGTAACTATGGCTACACCTTC
CASSLAGQSNYGYTF
>NA|TRBJ2-1|NA|TRBV30
TGTGCCTGGAGTGTACTGAGCGAGCAGTTCTTC
CAWSVLSEQFF
>NA|TRBJ1-5|NA|TRBV24-1
TGTGCCACCAGTGACGTGGACACTAACAATCAGCCCCAGCATTTT
CATSDVDTNNQPQHF
>once|TRBJ1-5|NA|TRBV15
TGTGCCACCAGCAGACAAGGGGGACCCAATCAGCCCCAGCATTTT
CATSRQGGPNQPQHF
>NA|TRBJ1-4|TRBD1|TRBV9
TGTGCCAGCAGCGCGGACAGGGGGTATGAAAAACTGTTTTTT
CASSADRGYEKLFF
>NA|TRBJ1-3|NA|TRBV19
TGTGCCAGTAGTACCTTCAGCTCTGGAAACACCATATATTTT
CASSTFSSGNTIYF
>NA|TRBJ1-2|NA|TRBV24-1
TGTGCCACCAGTGATGCCGGACAGACCACTAACTATGGCTACACCTTC
CATSDAGQTTNYGYTF
>NA|TRBJ2-3|NA|TRBV9
TGTGCCAGCAGCGTACGGGGGGCTAGCACAGATACGCAGTATTTT
CASSVRGASTDTQYF
>NA|TRBJ2-3|NA|TRBV6-4
TGTGCCAGCAGTGGCGGGAATACGCAGTATTTT
CASSGGNTQYF
>NA|TRBJ1-1|TRBD1|TRBV12-5
TGTGCTAGTGGTTTGTCCGGGACAGGGGTGACTGAAGCTTTCTTT
CASGLSGTGVTEAFF
>NA|TRBJ1-2|TRBD1|TRBV2
TGTGCCAGCAGTCCCAATCCGGACAGGGCTAACTATGGCTACACCTTC
CASSPNPDRANYGYTF
>NA|TRBJ2-7|TRBD1|TRBV11-2
TGTGCCAGCAGCTCCGGGACAGCTCAATATTCCTCCTACGAGCAGTACTTC
CASSSGTAQYSSYEQYF
>NA|TRBJ2-3|TRBD1|TRBV24-1
TGTGCCACCAGTGATCTGGACGGGACAGGGGGTAGCACAGATACGCAGTATTTT
CATSDLDGTGGSTDTQYF
>NA|TRBJ1-1|TRBD1|TRBV5-1
TGCGCCAGCAGCTTGGTGCCGCGGGACAGAGGGAATCGGCTTTTCTTT
CASSLVPRDRGNRLFF
>NA|TRBJ1-4|NA|TRBV7-9
TGTGCCAGCAGCTTCCTGACACCGAGGGATGAAAAACTGTTTTTT
CASSFLTPRDEKLFF
>NA|TRBJ2-1|NA|TRBV12-3/TRBV12-4
TGTGCCAGCAGTCGCCCAACCGGGACAGAGCAGTTCTTC
CASSRPTGTEQFF
>NA|TRBJ2-5|TRBD1|TRBV6-2/TRBV6-3
TGTGCCAGCAGTTACAACGGACAGGGAGGTGAGACCCAGTACTTC
CASSYNGQGGETQYF
>few|TRBJ1-6|NA|TRBV21-1
TGTGCCAGCAGCCCCTTTAGCGCTGGACCCCTCCACTTT
CASSPFSAGPLHF
>many|TRBJ1-1|NA|TRBV7-9
TGTGCCAGCAGCTTAACATCGAACACTGAAGCTTTCTTT
CASSLTSNTEAFF
>NA|TRBJ1-2|NA|TRBV24-1
TGTGCCACCAGTGATTACGGGGTTGGCTACACCTTC
CATSDYGVGYTF
>NA|TRBJ1-2|NA|TRBV10-3
TGTGCCATCAGTGGGACAGAAAACTATGGCTACACCTTC
CAISGTENYGYTF
>NA|TRBJ1-5|NA|TRBV6-5
TGTGCCAGCAGTTACTCGTTCGCCACAGCAAGTCAGCCCCAGCATTTT
CASSYSFATASQPQHF
>once|TRBJ2-2|NA|TRBV9
TGTGCCAGCAGCGCCACCGGGACTTGGAACACCGGGGAGCTGTTTTTT
CASSATGTWNTGELFF
>NA|TRBJ2-7|NA|TRBV30
TGTGCCTGGAGTATCGGACAGTACAGCTCCTACGAGCAGTACTTC
CAWSIGQYSSYEQYF
>NA|TRBJ1-6|TRBD1|TRBV7-2
TGTGCCAGCAGCCACACTGGGGACAGGAGTTATTCACCCCTCCACTTT
CASSHTGDRSYSPLHF
>NA|TRBJ1-3|TRBD1|TRBV7-2
TGTGCCAGCAGCTCCGATACAGGGGCCGGAAACACCATATATTTT
CASSSDTGAGNTIYF
>NA|TRBJ1-3|NA|TRBV7-9
TGTGCCAGCAGCTTAGTATTTCAGTCCGCCTTCTCTGGAAACACCATATATTTT
CASSLVFQSAFSGNTIYF
>NA|TRBJ2-5|TRBD2|TRBV9
TGTGCCAGCAGCGTATCGGCGGGGGGGCAGCAAGAGACCCAGTACTTC
CASSVSAGGQQETQYF
>NA|TRBJ2-1|NA|TRBV27
TGTGCCAGCAGTGAGGGCGATGAGCAGTTCTTC
CASSEGDEQFF
>NA|TRBJ1-1|TRBD1|TRBV7-9
TGTGCCAGCAGCACCTACATCCGGGACAGTGAAGCTTTCTTT
CASSTYIRDSEAFF
>NA|TRBJ2-5|NA|TRBV21-1
TGTGCCAGCAGCAAAGAAGCAGGGGGAGCAGAGACCCAGTACTTC
CASSKEAGGAETQYF
>NA|TRBJ2-1|TRBD2|TRBV5-4
TGTGCCAGCAGCTTGGGTAGCGGGGGACCAAGGAGGGAGCAGTTCTTC
CASSLGSGGPRREQFF
>NA|TRBJ1-1|TRBD1|TRBV28
TGTGCCAGCAGTTTGGACGACAGGGGCTCGGGAGCTTTCTTT
CASSLDDRGSGAFF
>once|TRBJ2-6|NA|TRBV6-2/TRBV6-3
TGTGCCAGCAGTCTCGGACGAGGGGGGGCCAACGTCCTGACTTTC
CASSLGRGGANVLTF
>NA|TRBJ1-1|TRBD1|TRBV7-2
TGTGCCAGCAGGAATTCCCCGGGGACAGGGGGCGAGGAAGCTTTCTTT
CASRNSPGTGGEEAFF
>NA|TRBJ2-3|TRBD1|TRBV7-8
TGTGCCAGCAGCTTAGTGACAGGGGGAACAGATACGCAGTATTTT
CASSLVTGGTDTQYF
>NA|TRBJ1-4|TRBD1|TRBV18
TGTGCCAGCTCATCCCGGGACAGGGGAACTAATGAAAAACTGTTTTTT
CASSSRDRGTNEKLFF
>NA|TRBJ1-5|TRBD1|TRBV5-5
TGTGCCAGCAGCTTGGCCCCCACAGGGGTCGGTCAGCCCCAGCATTTT
CASSLAPTGVGQPQHF
>NA|TRBJ1-4|TRBD1|TRBV29-1
TGCAGCGTTGAAGATACAGGGGCGGCAACTAATGAAAAACTGTTTTTT
CSVEDTGAATNEKLFF
>NA|TRBJ1-1|TRBD1|TRBV5-5
TGTGCCAGCAGCTTGGGGGAGGACAGGGGGCGCAACACTGAAGCTTTCTTT
CASSLGEDRGRNTEAFF